These 9 T cell receptor beta chains were sequenced from one sample in a study of identical twins (TCRdb year 2016). The protocol used for the library was 5' RACE. The instrument given in TCRdb is Illumina HiSeq 2000. The public sequencing data were trimmed at Q25 with fastp and processed into clonotypes with MiXCR by TCRdb, which kept only in-frame beta chains. Rows matching on CDR3 protein sequence are summarized as one entry with the most common DNA and genes. For this sample there are approximately 690,000 distinct CDR3 sequences; 5.5% to 7.5% appear just once. 1.5% to 2% of the sample is held by the ten biggest clonotypes. The sample was naive T cells sorted from blood. This sample's cell subset or site label indicates: cells isolated with a human naive T-cell isolation kit. The source is a man between 18 and 35 years old in good health.

Many counts were recorded for this clonotype. The rearrangement links TRBV4-1 to TRBJ1-1; D is undetermined. CDR1 is MGHRA, CDR2 YSYEKL, per germline. V was trimmed by 6 bases and J by 3 bases, leaving 17 bases between them. The CDR3 loop spans 15 amino acids. The CDR3: CASSPPGRSDTEAFF. CDR3 nucleotide sequence: TGCGCCAGCAGTCCACCCGGGAGATCTGACACTGAAGCTTTCTTT.

In this sample, this clonotype turned up many times. The junction differs from germline at one of its ends, possibly a read error. The chain employs TRBV20-1 and TRBJ2-5; no clear D. The CDR3 consists of 8 residues. The V gene's germline CDR1 is DFQATT and CDR2 SNEGSKA (reference sequence). The CDR3: CSAGWVFF. In nucleotides, the CDR3 is TGCAGTGCTGGTTGGGTCTTCTTC.

This clonotype occurred many times. The rearrangement links TRBV7-2 to TRBJ2-7; 9 bases match TRBD1. The CDR3 totals 15 residues. CDR1 is SGHTA, CDR2 FQGNSA, per germline. V lost 4 bases to trimming and J lost 2 bases; unmatched junction nucleotides: 6. Here the CDR3 DNA reads TGTGCCAGCAGCTCGAGTCGGGACAGGGCCTACGAGCAGTACTTC. Its protein product is CASSSSRDRAYEQYF.

The sample holds many counts of this clonotype. The chain has TRBV6-1 and TRBJ1-1, with D uncertain. The CDR3 covers 14 residues. Trimming shortened V by 5 bases and J by 2 bases, and 12 bases separated the two germline ends. The germline CDR1 and CDR2 sequences are MNHNS and SASEGT. The CDR3 reads CASSKDGLNTEAFF. The CDR3 DNA follows: TGTGCCAGCAGTAAAGATGGACTAAACACTGAAGCTTTCTTT.

This clonotype was counted only a few times. The chain combines TRBV5-1 with TRBJ2-7, with TRBD1 identical over 9 bases. CDR1 and CDR2 (germline): SGHRS, YFSETQ. This CDR3 is built from 17 residues. Trimming removed 5 bases from V and 1 base from J; junction bases left unmatched: 13. CDR3 sequence (DNA): TGCGCCAGCAGACAGGCGCCTGGGACAGGGATGTCCTACGAGCAGTACGTC. This gives the protein CASRQAPGTGMSYEQYV.

Many counts were recorded for this clonotype. The genes are TRBV6-1 and TRBJ1-5; tentative D call: TRBD1 (6 bases). The CDR3 covers 15 residues. V lost 5 bases, J lost 6 bases, and 17 bases lay in between. Germline V gene sequence: CDR1 MNHNS, CDR2 SASEGT. The CDR3 sequence: CASSSMVGGRQPQHF. DNA of the CDR3: TGTGCCAGCAGTAGCATGGTGGGGGGCCGTCAGCCCCAGCATTTT.

This clonotype occurred many times. V is TRBV12-3 or TRBV12-4 and J is TRBJ2-3, with no clear D. Trimming took off 3 bases at V and 1 base at J, with 5 bases between the two ends. The CDR3 spans 13 residues. The CDR3 sequence: CASSFGRTDTQYF. The CDR3 DNA sequence: TGTGCCAGCAGTTTTGGTCGCACAGATACGCAGTATTTT.

This rearrangement joins TRBV20-1 to TRBJ1-1; D is undetermined. This CDR3 spans 13 amino acids. Trimming took 4 bases from V and 11 from J, leaving 20 bases between them. Germline loops: CDR1 DFQATT, CDR2 SNEGSKA (reference sequence). The CDR3, as DNA: TGCAGTGCTACGAAGGACGACCCCGTCGAGGCTTTCTTT. Its protein is CSATKDDPVEAFF.

CDR3 DNA sequence: TGTGCCAGTGGTAGCGGGATAAGCACAGATACGCAGTATTTT. Protein: CASGSGISTDTQYF. The chain carries TRBV25-1 and TRBJ2-3, with 8 nucleotides matching TRBD2. The length of the CDR3 is 14 residues. Trimming cost V 9 bases and J 0 bases; bases outside gene matches: 5. Germline CDR1 and CDR2: MGHDK and SYGVNS. The full variable domain, its missing parts supplied by reference TRBV25-1 and TRBJ2-3, is EADIYQTPRYLVIGTGKKITLECSQTMGHDKMYWYQQDPGMELHLIHYSYGVNSTEKGDLSSESTVSRIRTEHFPLTLESARPSHTSQYLCASGSGISTDTQYFGPGTRLTVL.